This T cell receptor (beta chain) originates from a study of T cell changes during pregnancy in multiple sclerosis. Repertoires were generated with immunoSEQ multiplex PCR, while TCRdb's copy carries only in-frame clones and drops some. The data contain about 40,000 clones, about 87% of them seen just once; the ten biggest clones take up over 5%. The CDR3 is made up of 15 amino acids. Germline CDR1 MDHEN, CDR2 SYDVKM. V was pared by 6 bases and J by 3 bases, with 8 bases of the junction left unmatched. The material was peripheral blood, obtained in the first trimester of pregnancy. This chain links TRBV28 with TRBJ1-5; 7 nucleotides align to TRBD1. The TCR comes from a female donor in good health, enrolled as a control in a pregnancy study. Here the CDR3 DNA reads TGTGCCAGCAGCCTCACGGGACAGAACAATCAGCCCCAGCATTTT. Its protein is CASSLTGQNNQPQHF. Supplemented by reference TRBV28 and TRBJ1-5, the full variable domain reads DVKVTQSSRYLVKRTGEKVFLECVQDMDHENMFWYRQDPGLGLRLIYFSYDVKMKEKGDIPEGYSVSREKKERFSLILESASTNQTSMYLCASSLTGQNNQPQHFGDGTRLSIL.